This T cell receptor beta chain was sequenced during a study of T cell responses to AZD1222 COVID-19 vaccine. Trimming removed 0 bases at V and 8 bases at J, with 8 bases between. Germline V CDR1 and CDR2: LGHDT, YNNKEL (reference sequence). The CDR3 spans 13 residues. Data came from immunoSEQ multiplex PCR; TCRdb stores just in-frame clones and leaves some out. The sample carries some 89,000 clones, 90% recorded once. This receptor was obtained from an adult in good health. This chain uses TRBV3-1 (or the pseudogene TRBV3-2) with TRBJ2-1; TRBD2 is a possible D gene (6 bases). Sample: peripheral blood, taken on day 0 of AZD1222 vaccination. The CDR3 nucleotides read TGTGCCAGCAGCCAAGACGGAGGGTATGAGCAGTTCTTC. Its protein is CASSQDGGYEQFF.